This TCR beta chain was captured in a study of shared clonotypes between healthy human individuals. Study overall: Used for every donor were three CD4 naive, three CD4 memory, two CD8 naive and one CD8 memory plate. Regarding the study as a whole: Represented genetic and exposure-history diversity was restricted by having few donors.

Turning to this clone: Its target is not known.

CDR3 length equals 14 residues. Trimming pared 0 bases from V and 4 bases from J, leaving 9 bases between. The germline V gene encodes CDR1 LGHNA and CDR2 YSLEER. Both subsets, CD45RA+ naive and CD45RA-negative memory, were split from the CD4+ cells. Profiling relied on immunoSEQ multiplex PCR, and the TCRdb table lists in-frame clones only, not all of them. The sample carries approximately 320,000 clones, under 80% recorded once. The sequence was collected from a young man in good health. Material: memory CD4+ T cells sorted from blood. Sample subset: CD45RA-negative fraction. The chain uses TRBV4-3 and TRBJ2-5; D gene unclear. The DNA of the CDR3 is TGCGCCAGCAGCCAAGATTCGAGAGCAGAGACCCAGTACTTC. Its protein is CASSQDSRAETQYF.